This T cell receptor (beta chain) was identified in a study of shared clonotypes between healthy human individuals. Method: immunoSEQ multiplex PCR; TCRdb's copy keeps in-frame clones and lacks some. The sample comprises over 1.4 million clones, 95% to 97% of which are singletons, and approximately 1.1% rests with the top ten. Study-wide points: The represented genetic and exposure-history diversity was limited by the small number of donors.

V lost 1 base and J 4 bases, leaving 12 bases between the germline ends. The CDR3 is made up of 16 amino acids. Germline CDR1 SGHRS, CDR2 YFSETQ. To note about this clone: No antigen is known for it.

The gene calls are TRBV5-1 and TRBJ2-6; TRBD1 might be the D (5 bases). The sample taken for sequencing was naive CD4+ T cells sorted from blood. As for subset: CD45RA+ positively selected. The source is a man under 40 in good health. CDR3 DNA sequence: TGCGCCAGCAGCTTGTCTCCAGGGTCAGGGGCCAACGTCCTGACTTTC. Residues: CASSLSPGSGANVLTF. Full variable domain (outside the CDR3, taken from reference TRBV5-1 and TRBJ2-6): KAGVTQTPRYLIKTRGQQVTLSCSPISGHRSVSWYQQTPGQGLQFLFEYFSETQRNKGNFPGRFSGRQFSNSRSEMNVSTLELGDSALYLCASSLSPGSGANVLTFGAGSRLTVL.